This T cell receptor (beta chain) was captured in a study of tumor and adjacent non-tumor tissue in lung cancer. Study as a whole: About 4.2 million productive TCRbeta reads were obtained per sample on average.

At least ten counts were recorded for this clonotype. RNA was extracted from bulk tissue without any cell sorting. The library came from three nested PCR rounds adapted from ARM-PCR protocols. TCRdb re-derived calls from the multiplex PCR reads in MiXCR, one entry per CDR3 protein. The repertoire holds about 93,000 distinct CDR3 sequences, approximately 70% seen once, with approximately 20% in the top ten. The specimen was lung tumor tissue. This sequence originates from a man in his 60s with non-small cell lung cancer.

The CDR3 loop is CASSLGLAGTNGEQYF. CDR3 nucleotides: TGTGCCAGCAGTTTGGGACTAGCGGGGACTAACGGCGAGCAGTACTTC. This chain uses TRBV12-3 or TRBV12-4 with TRBJ2-7, with 13 bases fitting TRBD2. The trim removed 3 bases at V and 6 bases at J, leaving 8 bases unmatched. The CDR3 loop spans 16 amino acids.